This T cell receptor (beta chain) was sequenced in a study of response to subunit inactivated influenza vaccine. Whole-study findings and limits: Authors suggested few new T cells are recruited by each seasonal influenza vaccination.

Via MiXCR, TCRdb re-called the RT-PCR reads, giving one row per CDR3 protein. The top ten hold around 10% of the sample, which has about 540,000 distinct CDR3 sequences, approximately 15% seen once. CDR3 length: 13 amino acids. J gave up 8 bases and V 6 bases, and 9 bases lay outside the gene matches. In germline, CDR1 is DFQATT, CDR2 SNEGSKA (reference sequence). This clonotype turned up a few times. Its antigen is unidentified. The sequence derives from a man in his fifties who received an inactivated influenza vaccine. The material was PBMCs from blood, obtained roughly 12 days after vaccination. V usage is TRBV20-1 and J usage is TRBJ2-1; 8 bases line up with TRBD2. CDR3 DNA sequence: TGCAGTGCGGCCTCCGGGACTAGAGATGAGCAGTTCTTC. Translation: CSAASGTRDEQFF.